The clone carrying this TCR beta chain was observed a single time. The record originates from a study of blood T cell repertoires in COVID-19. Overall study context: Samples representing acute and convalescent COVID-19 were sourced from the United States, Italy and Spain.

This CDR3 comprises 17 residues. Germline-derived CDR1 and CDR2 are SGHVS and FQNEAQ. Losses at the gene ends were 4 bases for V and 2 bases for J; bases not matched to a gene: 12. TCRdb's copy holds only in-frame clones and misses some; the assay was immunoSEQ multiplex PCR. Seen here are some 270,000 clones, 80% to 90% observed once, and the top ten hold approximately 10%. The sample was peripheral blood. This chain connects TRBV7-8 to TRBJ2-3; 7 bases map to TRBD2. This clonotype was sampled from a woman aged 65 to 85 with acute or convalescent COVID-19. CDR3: CASSWPRRGRYTDTQYF. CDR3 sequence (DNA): TGTGCCAGCAGCTGGCCTCGGCGGGGGAGATACACAGATACGCAGTATTTT.